This record concerns one T cell receptor beta chain sequence. Its matching antigen is unknown. The data were obtained in a study of T cell responses to AZD1222 COVID-19 vaccine. Findings and limits, study-wide: Baseline testing showed seropositivity in only five or six AZD1222 recipients. Dominant CD4 TCR responses targeted spike regions 160-218 and 743-854. The study reported that nearly half of spike-specific TCRs target unmutated variant regions. Repertoires were obtained only post-peak T cell response.

The trim removed 4 bases at V and 2 bases at J, leaving 1 base unmatched. The germline CDR1 and CDR2 sequences are MDHEN and SYDVKM. This CDR3 has 13 residues. This table comes from immunoSEQ multiplex PCR, and its TCRdb copy is limited to in-frame clones, with some not included. The repertoire holds 150,000 or so clones, with roughly nine tenths as singletons. The V and J genes are TRBV28 and TRBJ1-1, with 7 bases fitting TRBD1. This receptor was obtained from an adult in good health. The sample was peripheral blood, taken on day 0 of AZD1222 vaccination. This chain's CDR3 is CASSYRGNTEAFF. Here the CDR3 DNA reads TGTGCCAGCAGTTACAGGGGAAACACTGAAGCTTTCTTT.